The 19 T cell receptor beta chains below were found in one sample sequenced in a study of tumor-infiltrating lymphocytes in primary liver carcinoma. Blood RNA came from unsorted whole blood; germline DNA was also extracted. TCR beta cDNA was reverse-transcribed from roughly 520 ng of total RNA. The reaction used a constant-region primer and ProtoScript II reverse transcriptase. Nested multiplex PCR, run for three rounds with slightly modified ARM-PCR, yielded TCR beta libraries. Rounds one and two of PCR, each of 10 cycles, were primed with TRBV1-TRBV30 forward primers and a C-beta reverse primer. MiXCR was run by TCRdb on the multiplex PCR reads, yielding one entry per CDR3 protein. The sample carries fewer than 350,000 distinct CDR3 sequences, 65% recorded once. The source material was peripheral blood. The receptors stem from a man aged 35 to 55 with primary liver carcinoma and hepatitis B virus infection.

The chain is built from TRBV30 and TRBJ2-3; 8 nucleotides align to TRBD2. The length of the CDR3 is 15 residues. Per the germline V gene, CDR1 is GTSNPN and CDR2 is SVGIG (reference sequence). J lost 6 bases, V lost 1 base, and 9 bases had no gene match. The CDR3 loop is CAWSGLAGHRDTQYF. CDR3 DNA: TGTGCCTGGAGTGGATTAGCGGGACATCGGGATACGCAGTATTTT.

Worth noting for this clonotype: Possible read error: a much larger clone is one base away. This chain connects TRBV10-3 to TRBJ2-5; 9 bases align to TRBD1. Per the germline V gene, CDR1 is ENHRY and CDR2 is SYGVKD. The CDR3 is made up of 14 amino acids. The CDR3 protein is CAISTGGLQETQHF. The CDR3 nucleotides are TGTGCCATCTCGACAGGGGGGCTCCAAGAGACCCAGCACTTC.

V gene TRBV6-2 or TRBV6-3 combines with J gene TRBJ2-7; TRBD2 is a possible D gene (5 bases). The germline gives CDR1 MNHEY, CDR2 SVGEGT. Trimming left V 7 bases short and J 1 base short, with 11 bases between. The CDR3 loop spans 13 amino acids. The CDR3 here is CASTRSGSYEQYF. CDR3 nucleotides: TGTGCCAGCACCAGAAGCGGATCCTACGAGCAGTACTTC.

This clonotype was seen repeatedly, ten times or more. The CDR3 coding sequence is TGTGCCAGCAGTAGTCCGGGGTTAGGAGAGACCCAGTACTTC. It is translated as CASSSPGLGETQYF. The chain recombines TRBV6-5 with TRBJ2-5; perhaps TRBD2 as D (5 bases). Germline assignment: CDR1 MNHEY and CDR2 SVGAGI. The ends were cut back, 5 bases at V and 4 bases at J, with 14 bases in the middle. This CDR3 region has 14 residues.

As concerns this clonotype: A much larger clone is a single base away; this may be a read error. The V and J genes are TRBV12-3 or TRBV12-4 and TRBJ2-7; TRBD2 aligns across 16 bases. The CDR3 loop spans 15 amino acids. CDR3: CVSSAGLAGGDEQYF. The CDR3 DNA follows: TGTGTCAGCAGTGCGGGACTAGCGGGAGGGGACGAGCAGTACTTC.

Comments on this clonotype: A read error may account for a junction end that differs from germline. This chain connects TRBV11-2 to TRBJ2-7; TRBD2 matches at 8 bases. In germline, CDR1 is SGHAT, CDR2 FQNNGV. This CDR3 has 12 amino acids. In nucleotides, the CDR3 is TGCACCAGCAGCTTAGAACGGGGGGGCGGATTCTTC. Residues: CTSSLERGGGFF.

In the case of this clonotype: The junction departs from germline at one end; a sequencing error may be responsible. This rearrangement joins TRBV30 to TRBJ1-2, with a tentative D call TRBD1 (6 bases). The CDR3 length is 12 residues. Germline V gene data show CDR1 as GTSNPN and CDR2 as SVGIG (reference sequence). Here the CDR3 DNA reads TGTGTCTGGGGGCCATCCAGGGATGGCTACACCTTC. As protein: CVWGPSRDGYTF.

This clonotype was counted between two and nine times. The chain has TRBV5-4 and TRBJ2-1, with 11 bases aligning to TRBD2. This CDR3 comprises 14 residues. CDR1 and CDR2 from the germline V gene are SGHNT and YYREEE (reference sequence). The junction had 6 bases not matched to a gene; V was cut back by 4 bases and J by 9 bases. The CDR3 here is CASSLLAGVGEQFF. DNA for the CDR3: TGTGCCAGCAGCCTACTAGCGGGAGTCGGTGAGCAGTTCTTC. The full variable domain, its missing parts supplied by reference TRBV5-4 and TRBJ2-1, is ETGVTQSPTHLIKTRGQQVTLRCSSQSGHNTVSWYQQALGQGPQFIFQYYREEENGRGNFPPRFSGLQFPNYSSELNVNALELDDSALYLCASSLLAGVGEQFFGPGTRLTVL.

As for this clonotype: A junction end diverges from the germline sequence, so it may reflect a read error. The V call is TRBV10-2, the J call TRBJ1-6; 7 bases agree with TRBD1. The CDR3 sequence is 14 residues long. The germline V gene has CDR1 WSHSY and CDR2 SAAADI. The CDR3 DNA reads as TGTGCCAGCAGTGAGCAGGGGGAGTGTTCACCCCTCCACTTT. It codes for CASSEQGECSPLHF.

This clonotype was observed a few times. The chain uses TRBV6-1 and TRBJ2-7; D is uncertain. The V gene lost 0 bases and the J gene lost 4 bases, with 4 bases spanning the gap. CDR1 MNHNS and CDR2 SASEGT come from the germline V gene. CDR3 length: 12 amino acids. For the CDR3, the DNA is TGTGCCAGCAGTGAAGCTAGATACGAGCAGTACTTC. Protein product: CASSEARYEQYF.

The sample holds one count of this clonotype. The CDR3 sequence is CASSRSAKAGGPDTQYF. The CDR3 coding sequence is TGTGCCAGCAGTCGATCGGCAAAGGCGGGAGGGCCAGATACGCAGTATTTT. The chain has TRBV6-1 and TRBJ2-3; 9 nucleotides line up with TRBD2. Germline V gene data show CDR1 as MNHNS and CDR2 as SASEGT. The ends lost 5 bases at V and 4 bases at J; junction bases unmatched: 13. This CDR3 contains 17 residues.

The chain couples TRBV6-6 to TRBJ2-5, with no clear D. There are 14 residues in the CDR3. V lost 4 bases to trimming and J lost 5 bases, with 14 bases between them. CDR1 and CDR2 from the germline V gene are MNHNY and SVGAGI (reference sequence). The CDR3 region has the DNA TGTGCCAGCAGTTCTAGGAGTTTCGGGGAGACCCAGTACTTC. Protein: CASSSRSFGETQYF.

This clonotype came up many times. The V call is TRBV29-1, the J call TRBJ2-1; D is possibly TRBD2 (6 bases). Germline CDR1 is SQVTM and CDR2 is ANQGSEA. The ends were cut back, 7 bases at V and 8 bases at J, with 15 bases in the middle. This CDR3 spans 12 amino acids. CDR3 nucleotides: TGCAGCGCGAGATCGGGCGGGGATGAGCAGTTCTTC. This sequence encodes CSARSGGDEQFF.

This clonotype was seen a few times. This CDR3 is missing its conserved last phenylalanine or tryptophan, likely due to a read error. It is unclear where the CDR3 begins or ends on the DNA, so no DNA is shown, and the CDR3 is as TCRdb lists it. This rearrangement joins TRBV21-1 to TRBJ2-2. TRBV21-1 is a known pseudogene. The CDR3 is 17 amino acids long, termini counted. The CDR3 loop is CASSKGRHQAGTGELFS.

This clonotype was seen more than once but under ten times. One junction end does not reproduce the germline sequence, and a read error may be involved. The chain recombines TRBV30 with TRBJ1-3; D remains unclear. The germline gives CDR1 GTSNPN, CDR2 SVGIG (reference sequence). The CDR3 has 14 residues. CDR3: CAWSVGMSGNTIHF. The CDR3 region has the DNA TGTGCCTGGAGTGTCGGCATGTCTGGAAACACCATACATTTT.

V is TRBV6-1 and J is TRBJ2-7; 13 bases fit TRBD2. The CDR3 totals 15 residues. The V gene's germline CDR1 is MNHNS and CDR2 SASEGT. V was clipped by 2 bases and J by 5 bases; unmatched bases: 3. CDR3 nucleotide sequence: TGTGCCAGCAGTGAATTCGGACTAGCGGGAGACGAGCAGTACTTC. Its protein product is CASSEFGLAGDEQYF.

Points on this clonotype: A much larger clone differs from this one at a single base, so this may be a read error. The chain carries TRBV4-2 and TRBJ1-5; no definite D call. This CDR3 comprises 15 residues. Germline assignment: CDR1 LGHNA and CDR2 YNFKEQ. Between the trimmed V and J ends, which lost 0 bases and 3 bases, there was a span of 9 bases. The CDR3 loop reads CASSQDLGTNQPQHF. The CDR3 DNA sequence: TGTGCCAGCAGCCAAGATTTGGGAACCAATCAGCCCCAGCATTTT.

On this clonotype itself: One end of the junction varies from germline; a read error may be responsible. The chain employs TRBV6-1 and TRBJ1-2; D remains ambiguous. The CDR3 runs to 13 residues. Germline V CDR1 and CDR2: MNHNS, SASEGT. The CDR3 loop is CAISPGFNYGYTF. In DNA form, the CDR3 reads TGTGCCATCAGTCCCGGTTTCAACTATGGTTACACTTTC.

As regards this clonotype: An end of the junction differs from the germline gene, which may be a read error. The CDR3 sequence: CSVLRSSQGTQYF. The DNA of the CDR3 is TGCAGCGTCCTGAGGAGCAGCCAAGGGACCCAGTACTTC. The chain couples TRBV29-1 to TRBJ2-5; no definite D call. The CDR3 spans 13 residues. The germline gives CDR1 SQVTM, CDR2 ANQGSEA.